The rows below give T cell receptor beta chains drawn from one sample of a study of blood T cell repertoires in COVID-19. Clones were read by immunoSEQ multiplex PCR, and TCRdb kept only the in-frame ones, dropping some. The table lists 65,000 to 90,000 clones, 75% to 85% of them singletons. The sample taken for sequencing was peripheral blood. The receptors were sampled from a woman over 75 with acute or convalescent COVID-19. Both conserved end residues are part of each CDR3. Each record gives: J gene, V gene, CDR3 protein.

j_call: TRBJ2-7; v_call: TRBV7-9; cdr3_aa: CASSIQGDSYEQYF
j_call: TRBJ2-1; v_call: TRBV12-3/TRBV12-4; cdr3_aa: CASSRLSVEQFF
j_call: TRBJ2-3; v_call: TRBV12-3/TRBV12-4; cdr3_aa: CASSPGTGDTQYF
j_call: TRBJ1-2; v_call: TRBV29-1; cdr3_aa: CSVDRGYGYTF
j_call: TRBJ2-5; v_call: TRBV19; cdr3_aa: CASSIGPTGSQYF
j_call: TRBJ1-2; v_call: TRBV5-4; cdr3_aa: CASSLESMGRSGYTF
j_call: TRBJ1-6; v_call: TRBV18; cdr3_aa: CASSPSEGTDLSLHF
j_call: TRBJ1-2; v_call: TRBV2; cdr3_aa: CASSVSGAYGYTF
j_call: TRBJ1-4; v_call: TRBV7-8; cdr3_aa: CASSTEHPSNEKLFF
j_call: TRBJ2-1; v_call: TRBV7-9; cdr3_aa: CASSLAEASGIHEQFF
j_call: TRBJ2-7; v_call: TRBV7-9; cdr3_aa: CASSLLAGTYEQYF
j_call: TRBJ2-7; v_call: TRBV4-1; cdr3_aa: CASSRLTGGDTYEQYF
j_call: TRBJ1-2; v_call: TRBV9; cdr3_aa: CASSVAPGQDTYGYTF
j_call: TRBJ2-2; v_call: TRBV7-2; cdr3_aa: CASHRGGVDTGELFF
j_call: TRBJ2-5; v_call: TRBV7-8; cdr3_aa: CASSLQGREETQYF
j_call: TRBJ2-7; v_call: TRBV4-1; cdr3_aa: CASSQRLAGDSYEQYF
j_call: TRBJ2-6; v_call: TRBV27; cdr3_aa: CASSPSPRDSSGANVLTF
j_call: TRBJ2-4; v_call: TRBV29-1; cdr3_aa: CSVGEFDIQYF
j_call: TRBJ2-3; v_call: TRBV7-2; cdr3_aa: CASSLGDMGGTDTQYF
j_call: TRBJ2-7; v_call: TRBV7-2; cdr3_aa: CASSLDGVLGGYEQYF
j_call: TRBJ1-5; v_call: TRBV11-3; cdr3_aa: CASSSPSGTGVFYSNQPQHF
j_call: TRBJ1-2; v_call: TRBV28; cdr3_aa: CASSPYTGGGNYGYTF
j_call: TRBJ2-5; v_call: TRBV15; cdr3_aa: CATSRDDRGLETQYF
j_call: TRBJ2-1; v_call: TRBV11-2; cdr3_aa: CASSRGQEQFF
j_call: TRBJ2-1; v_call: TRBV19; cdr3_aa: CASSVSGTSGTGEQFF
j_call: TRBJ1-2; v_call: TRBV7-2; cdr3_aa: CASSLNRESYGYTF
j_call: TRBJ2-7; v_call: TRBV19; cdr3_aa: CASSPQGGGPEQYF
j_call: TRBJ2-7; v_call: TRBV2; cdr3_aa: CASSATRAGEWDEQYF
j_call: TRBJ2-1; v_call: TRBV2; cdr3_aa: CASSEGLVGNEQFF
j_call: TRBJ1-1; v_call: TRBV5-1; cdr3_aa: CASSSQGDTEAFF
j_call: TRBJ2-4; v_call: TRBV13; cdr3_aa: CAASKLGQINIQYF
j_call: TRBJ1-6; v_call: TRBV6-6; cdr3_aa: CASNLDRGGSPLHF
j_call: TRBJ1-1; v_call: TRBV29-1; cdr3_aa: CSVEEGVGTEAFF
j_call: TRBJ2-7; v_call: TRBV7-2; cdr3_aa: CASSLPQGYEQYF
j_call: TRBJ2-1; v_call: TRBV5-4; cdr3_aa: CASSLSSGSFNEQFF
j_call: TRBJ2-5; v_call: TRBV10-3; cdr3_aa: CAISEQGGQTQYF
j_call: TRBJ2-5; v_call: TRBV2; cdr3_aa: CASSGGFRQETQYF
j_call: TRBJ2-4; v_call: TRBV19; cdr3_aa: CASSIGGINIQYF
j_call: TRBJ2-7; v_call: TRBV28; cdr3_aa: CATNEGYEQYF
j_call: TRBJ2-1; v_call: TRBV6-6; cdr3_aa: CASSRPGLAGGSYNEQFF
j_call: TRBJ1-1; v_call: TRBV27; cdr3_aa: CASSPTRGAFF
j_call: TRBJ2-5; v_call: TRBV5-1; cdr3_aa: CASSLGGTEETQYF
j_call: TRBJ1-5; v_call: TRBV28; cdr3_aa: CASRPGYGNQPQHF
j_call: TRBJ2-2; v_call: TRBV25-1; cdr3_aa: CASISGRALGGELFF
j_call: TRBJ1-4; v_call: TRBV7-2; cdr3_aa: CASSSSSAGVEKLFF
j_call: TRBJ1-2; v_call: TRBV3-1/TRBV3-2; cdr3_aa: CASSQDWSRGDGYTF